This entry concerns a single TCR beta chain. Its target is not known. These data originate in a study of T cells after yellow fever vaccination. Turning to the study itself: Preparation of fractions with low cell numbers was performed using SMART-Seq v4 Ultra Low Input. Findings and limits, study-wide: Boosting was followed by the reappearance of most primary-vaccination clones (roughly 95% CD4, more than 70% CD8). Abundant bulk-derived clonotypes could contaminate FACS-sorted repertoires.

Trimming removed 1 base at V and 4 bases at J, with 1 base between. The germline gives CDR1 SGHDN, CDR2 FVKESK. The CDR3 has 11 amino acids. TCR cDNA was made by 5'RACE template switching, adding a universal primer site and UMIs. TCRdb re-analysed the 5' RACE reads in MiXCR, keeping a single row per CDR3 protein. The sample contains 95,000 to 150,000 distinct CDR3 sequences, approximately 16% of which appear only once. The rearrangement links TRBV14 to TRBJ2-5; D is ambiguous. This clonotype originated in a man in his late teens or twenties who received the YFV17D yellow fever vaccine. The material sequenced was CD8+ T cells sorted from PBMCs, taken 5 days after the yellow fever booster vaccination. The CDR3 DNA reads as TGTGCCAGCAGCCAAGTAGAGACCCAGTACTTC. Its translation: CASSQVETQYF.